The clone carrying this T cell receptor (beta chain) showed up just a few times. The data derive from a study of T cells after yellow fever vaccination. TCRdb re-analysed the 5' RACE reads in MiXCR, keeping a single row per CDR3 protein. The sample holds under 600,000 distinct CDR3 sequences, 21% seen once. The sequence was obtained from a young man who received the YFV17D yellow fever vaccine. The sample was PBMCs, taken 21 days after the first yellow fever vaccination.

The CDR3 loop is CASSLHLAGRRWDEQFF. CDR3 DNA sequence: TGTGCCAGCAGCTTACACCTAGCGGGTAGGCGTTGGGATGAGCAGTTCTTC. This chain connects TRBV7-2 to TRBJ2-1; TRBD2 aligns across 8 bases. J lost 8 bases, V lost 2 bases, and 14 bases had no gene match. The CDR3 totals 17 residues. The V gene's germline CDR1 is SGHTA and CDR2 FQGNSA.